This T cell receptor (beta chain) was captured by sequencing in a study of T cells in Graves' hyperthyroidism and ophthalmopathy. From RNA transcripts, TCR beta CDR3 regions were amplified. A set of HTBI primers served as the primers for a first-round RT-PCR of the TCR CDR3. TCRdb re-called the multiplex PCR reads through MiXCR, storing one row per CDR3 protein. Of a few hundred thousand distinct CDR3 sequences in the sample, around a sixth were seen once. This clonotype has more than one count but fewer than ten. Germline V lookup: CDR1 SEHNR, CDR2 FQNEAQ (reference sequence). CDR3 length: 15 amino acids. V trimming: 1 base; J trimming: 2 bases; junction bases outside the gene matches: 0.

Sequencing was performed on blood. The genes are TRBV7-9 and TRBJ2-1; 9 bases are shared with TRBD2. The sequence derives from a woman aged 50 to 60 with Graves' hyperthyroidism. The CDR3 DNA reads TGTGCCAGCAGCTTAGGGACTAGCGCCTACAATGAGCAGTTCTTC. It translates to CASSLGTSAYNEQFF.